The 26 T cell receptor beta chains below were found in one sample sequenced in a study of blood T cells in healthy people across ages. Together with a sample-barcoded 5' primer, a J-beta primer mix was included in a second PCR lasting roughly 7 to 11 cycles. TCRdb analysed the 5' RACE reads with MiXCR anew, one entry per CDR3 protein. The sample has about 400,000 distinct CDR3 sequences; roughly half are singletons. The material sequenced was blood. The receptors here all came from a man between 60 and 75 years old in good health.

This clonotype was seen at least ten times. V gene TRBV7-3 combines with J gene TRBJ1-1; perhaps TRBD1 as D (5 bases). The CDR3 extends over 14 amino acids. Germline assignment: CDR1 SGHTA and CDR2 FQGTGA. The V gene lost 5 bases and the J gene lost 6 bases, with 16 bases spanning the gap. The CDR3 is CASSQSAFRAEAFF. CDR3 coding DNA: TGTGCCAGCAGCCAGTCCGCTTTCAGGGCTGAAGCTTTCTTT.

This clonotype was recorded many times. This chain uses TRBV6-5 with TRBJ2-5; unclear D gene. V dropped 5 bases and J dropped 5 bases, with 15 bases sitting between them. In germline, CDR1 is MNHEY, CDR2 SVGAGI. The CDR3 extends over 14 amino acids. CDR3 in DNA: TGTGCCAGCAGTACAGCTCTTCTCGGGGAGACCCAGTACTTC. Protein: CASSTALLGETQYF.

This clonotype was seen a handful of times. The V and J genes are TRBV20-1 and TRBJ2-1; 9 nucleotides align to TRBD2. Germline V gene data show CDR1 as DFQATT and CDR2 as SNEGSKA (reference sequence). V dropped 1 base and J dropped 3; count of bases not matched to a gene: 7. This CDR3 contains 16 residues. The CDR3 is CSARGGSGSRYNEQFF. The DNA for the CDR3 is TGCAGTGCTAGAGGGGGTAGCGGGAGTCGCTACAATGAGCAGTTCTTC.

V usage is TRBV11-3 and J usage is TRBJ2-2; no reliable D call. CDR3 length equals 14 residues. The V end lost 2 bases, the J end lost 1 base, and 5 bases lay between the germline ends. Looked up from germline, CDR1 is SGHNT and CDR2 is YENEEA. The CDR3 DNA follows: TGTGCCAGCAGCTTAACACAGAACACCGGGGAGCTGTTTTTT. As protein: CASSLTQNTGELFF.

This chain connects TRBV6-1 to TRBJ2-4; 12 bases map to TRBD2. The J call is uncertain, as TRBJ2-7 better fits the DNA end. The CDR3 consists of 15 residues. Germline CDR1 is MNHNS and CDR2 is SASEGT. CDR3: CASSEGLAGVDEQYF. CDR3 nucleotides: TGTGCCAGCAGTGAAGGACTAGCGGGAGTCGACGAGCAGTACTTC.

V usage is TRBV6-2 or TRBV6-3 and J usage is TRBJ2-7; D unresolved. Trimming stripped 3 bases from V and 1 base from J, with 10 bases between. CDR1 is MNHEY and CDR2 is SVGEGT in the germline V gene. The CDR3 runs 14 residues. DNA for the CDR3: TGTGCCAGCAGTTATGATGCACAGTCCTACGAGCAGTACTTC. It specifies CASSYDAQSYEQYF.

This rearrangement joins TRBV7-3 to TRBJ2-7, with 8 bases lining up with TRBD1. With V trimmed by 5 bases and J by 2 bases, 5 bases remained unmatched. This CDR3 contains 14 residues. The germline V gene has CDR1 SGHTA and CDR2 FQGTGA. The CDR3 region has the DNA TGTGCCAGCAGCCAACAGGGGGGACCCTACGAGCAGTACTTC. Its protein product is CASSQQGGPYEQYF.

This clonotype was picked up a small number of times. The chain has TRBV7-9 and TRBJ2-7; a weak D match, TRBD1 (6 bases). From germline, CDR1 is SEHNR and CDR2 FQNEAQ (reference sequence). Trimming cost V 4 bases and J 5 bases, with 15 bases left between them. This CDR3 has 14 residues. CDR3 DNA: TGTGCCAGCAGCTCTTCAGGGGTCGGAAACGAGCAGTACTTC. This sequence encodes CASSSSGVGNEQYF.

The CDR3 sequence is CSASHRDGDTQYF. The CDR3 DNA is TGCAGTGCTTCCCACAGGGACGGGGATACGCAGTATTTT. J is TRBJ2-3 and V is TRBV20-1, with D possibly being TRBD1 (6 bases). Trimming pared 5 bases from V and 6 bases from J, leaving 15 bases between. This CDR3 comprises 13 residues. Germline CDR1 DFQATT, CDR2 SNEGSKA (reference sequence).

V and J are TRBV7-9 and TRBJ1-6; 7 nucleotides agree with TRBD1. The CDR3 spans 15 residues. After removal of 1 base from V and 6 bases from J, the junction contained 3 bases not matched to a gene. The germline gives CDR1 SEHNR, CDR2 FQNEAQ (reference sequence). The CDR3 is CASSLVPGGNSPLHF. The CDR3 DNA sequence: TGTGCCAGCAGCTTAGTTCCAGGGGGTAATTCACCCCTCCACTTT. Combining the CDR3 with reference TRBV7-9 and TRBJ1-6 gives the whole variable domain DTGVSQNPRHKITKRGQNVTFRCDPISEHNRLYWYRQTLGQGPEFLTYFQNEAQLEKSRLLSDRFSAERPKGSFSTLEIQRTEQGDSAMYLCASSLVPGGNSPLHFGNGTRLTVT.

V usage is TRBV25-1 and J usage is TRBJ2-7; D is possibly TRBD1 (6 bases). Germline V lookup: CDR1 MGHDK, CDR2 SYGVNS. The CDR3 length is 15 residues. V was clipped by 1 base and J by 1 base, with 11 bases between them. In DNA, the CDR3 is TGTGCCAGCAGTGAATTTGGGGGCTATTCCTACGAGCAGTACTTC. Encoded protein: CASSEFGGYSYEQYF.

The CDR3 DNA reads as TGCAGTGCTACCGCAGTACGCGATGAGCAGTTCTTC. It codes for CSATAVRDEQFF. J is TRBJ2-1 and V is TRBV20-1; unclear D gene. Germline CDR1 and CDR2: DFQATT and SNEGSKA (reference sequence). The CDR3 extends over 12 amino acids. Trimming removed 4 bases from V and 8 bases from J, with 12 bases in between.

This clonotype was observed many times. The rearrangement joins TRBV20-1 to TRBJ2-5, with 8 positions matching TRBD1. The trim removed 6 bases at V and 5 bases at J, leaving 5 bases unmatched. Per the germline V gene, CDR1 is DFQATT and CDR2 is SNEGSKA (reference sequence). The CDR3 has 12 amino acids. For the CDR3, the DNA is TGCAGTGCCAGATACAGGGGGGAGACCCAGTACTTC. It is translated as CSARYRGETQYF.

The DNA for the CDR3 is TGTGCCAGCAGTGGCAGTAGCTTGGAGACCCAGTACTTC. It specifies CASSGSSLETQYF. The chain is built from TRBV2 and TRBJ2-5; D is unclear. From germline, CDR1 is SNHLY and CDR2 FYNNEI. CDR3 size: 13 residues. Trimming took 4 bases from V and 5 from J, leaving 11 bases between them.

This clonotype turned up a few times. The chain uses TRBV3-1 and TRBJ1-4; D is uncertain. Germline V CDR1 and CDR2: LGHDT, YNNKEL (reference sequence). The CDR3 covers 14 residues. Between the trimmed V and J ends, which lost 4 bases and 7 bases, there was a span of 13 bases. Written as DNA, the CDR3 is TGTGCCAGCAGCCTCGGTTGGACGGGTGAAAAACTGTTTTTT. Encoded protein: CASSLGWTGEKLFF. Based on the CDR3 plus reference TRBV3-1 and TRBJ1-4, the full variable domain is DTAVSQTPKYLVTQMGNDKSIKCEQNLGHDTMYWYKQDSKKFLKIMFSYNNKELIINETVPNRFSPKSPDKAHLNLHINSLELGDSAVYFCASSLGWTGEKLFFGSGTQLSVL.

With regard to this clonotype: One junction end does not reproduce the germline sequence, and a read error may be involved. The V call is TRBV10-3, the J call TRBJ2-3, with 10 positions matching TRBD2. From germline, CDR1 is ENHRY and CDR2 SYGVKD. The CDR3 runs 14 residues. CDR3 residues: CATRGLAPTDMQYF. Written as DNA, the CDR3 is TGTGCCACCCGGGGACTAGCGCCTACAGATATGCAGTATTTT.

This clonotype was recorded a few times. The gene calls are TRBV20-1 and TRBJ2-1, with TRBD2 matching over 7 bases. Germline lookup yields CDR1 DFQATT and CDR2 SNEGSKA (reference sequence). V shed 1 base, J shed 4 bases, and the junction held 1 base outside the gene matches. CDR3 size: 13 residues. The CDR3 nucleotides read TGCAGTGCTAGAGGCGGGGGTTACAATGAGCAGTTCTTC. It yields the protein CSARGGGYNEQFF.

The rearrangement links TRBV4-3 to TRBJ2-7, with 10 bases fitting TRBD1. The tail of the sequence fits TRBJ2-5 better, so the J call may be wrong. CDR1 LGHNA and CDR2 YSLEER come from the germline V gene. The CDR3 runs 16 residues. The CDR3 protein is CASSQGTGGLMETQYF. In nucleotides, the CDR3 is TGCGCCAGCAGCCAAGGGACAGGGGGGCTCATGGAGACCCAGTACTTC.

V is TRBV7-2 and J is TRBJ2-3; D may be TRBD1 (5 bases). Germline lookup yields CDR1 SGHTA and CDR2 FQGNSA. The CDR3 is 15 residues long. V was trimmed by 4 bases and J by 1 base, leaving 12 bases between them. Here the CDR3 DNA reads TGTGCCAGCAGCTCCAGGGTCACGGGCACAGATACGCAGTATTTT. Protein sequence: CASSSRVTGTDTQYF.

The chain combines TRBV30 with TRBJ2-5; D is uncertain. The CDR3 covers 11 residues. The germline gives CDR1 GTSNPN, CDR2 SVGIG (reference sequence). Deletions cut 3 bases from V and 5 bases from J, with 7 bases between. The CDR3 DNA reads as TGTGCCTGGAGCCCCGTCGAGACCCAGTACTTC. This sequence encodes CAWSPVETQYF.

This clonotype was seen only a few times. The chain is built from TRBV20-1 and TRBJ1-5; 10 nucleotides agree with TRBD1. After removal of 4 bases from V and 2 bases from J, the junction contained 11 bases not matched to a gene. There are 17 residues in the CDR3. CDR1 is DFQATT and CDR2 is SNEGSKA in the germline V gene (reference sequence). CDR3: CSAIRDRGSRGNQPQHF. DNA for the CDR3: TGCAGTGCTATCCGGGACAGGGGCTCTCGTGGCAATCAGCCCCAGCATTTT.

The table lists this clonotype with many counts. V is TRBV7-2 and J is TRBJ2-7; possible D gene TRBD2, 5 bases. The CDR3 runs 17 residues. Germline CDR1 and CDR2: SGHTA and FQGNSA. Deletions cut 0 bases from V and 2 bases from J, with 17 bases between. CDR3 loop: CASSLASVPGSPYEQYF. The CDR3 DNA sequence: TGTGCCAGCAGCTTAGCGTCCGTCCCTGGGAGCCCCTACGAGCAGTACTTC.

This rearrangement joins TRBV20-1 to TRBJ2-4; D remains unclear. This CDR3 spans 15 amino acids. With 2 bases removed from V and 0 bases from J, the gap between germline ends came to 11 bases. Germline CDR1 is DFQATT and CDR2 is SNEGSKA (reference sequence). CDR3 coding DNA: TGCAGTGCTAGAAGGGATCGTTTAGCCAAAAACATTCAGTACTTC. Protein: CSARRDRLAKNIQYF.

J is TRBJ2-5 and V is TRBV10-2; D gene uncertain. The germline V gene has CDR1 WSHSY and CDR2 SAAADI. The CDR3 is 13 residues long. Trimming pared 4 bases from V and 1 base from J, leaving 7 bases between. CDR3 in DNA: TGCGCCAGCAGTGGATCACTCCAAGAGACCCAGTACTTC. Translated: CASSGSLQETQYF.

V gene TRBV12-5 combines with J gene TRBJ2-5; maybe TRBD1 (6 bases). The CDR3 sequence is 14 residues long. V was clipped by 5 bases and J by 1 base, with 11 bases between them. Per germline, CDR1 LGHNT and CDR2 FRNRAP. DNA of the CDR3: TGTGCTAGTGGTAACAGGGACGCCCAAGAGACCCAGTACTTC. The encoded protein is CASGNRDAQETQYF.

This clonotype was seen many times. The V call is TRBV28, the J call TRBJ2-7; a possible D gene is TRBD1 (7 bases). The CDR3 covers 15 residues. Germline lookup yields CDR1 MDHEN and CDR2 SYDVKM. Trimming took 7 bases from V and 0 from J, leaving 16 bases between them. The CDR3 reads CASTPGGGLSYEQYF. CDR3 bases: TGTGCCAGCACCCCAGGGGGAGGCCTCTCCTACGAGCAGTACTTC. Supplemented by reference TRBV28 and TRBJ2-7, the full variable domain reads DVKVTQSSRYLVKRTGEKVFLECVQDMDHENMFWYRQDPGLGLRLIYFSYDVKMKEKGDIPEGYSVSREKKERFSLILESASTNQTSMYLCASTPGGGLSYEQYFGPGTRLTVT.